This record looks at one T cell receptor beta chain sequence and its context. Its antigen is not identified. Other DNA sequences in this sample translate to the same CDR3. This entry is derived from a study of shared clonotypes between healthy human individuals. Overall study results and limits: Larger richness was generally estimated for naive than memory subsets. What limited the represented genetic and exposure-history diversity was the small number of donors.

The CDR3 has 13 residues. CDR1 is MNHEY, CDR2 SMNVEV, per germline (reference sequence). V shed 4 bases and J shed 5 bases, with 11 bases lying between them. Clones were sequenced by immunoSEQ multiplex PCR, and TCRdb holds only the in-frame ones, with some missing. The sample has approximately 840,000 clones; 90% to 97% are singletons. Naive CD8 cells lacked CD45RO, underwent positive selection for CCR7 and left out terminally differentiated effector memory CD45RA+ cells. V usage is TRBV27 and J usage is TRBJ2-5, with D perhaps given as TRBD1 or TRBD2 (5 bases each). The sequence came from a man younger than 45 in good health. Sequenced material: naive CD8+ T cells sorted from blood. The DNA of the CDR3 is TGTGCCAGCAGTTCCCTTGGGGGTGAGACCCAGTACTTC. This sequence encodes CASSSLGGETQYF.